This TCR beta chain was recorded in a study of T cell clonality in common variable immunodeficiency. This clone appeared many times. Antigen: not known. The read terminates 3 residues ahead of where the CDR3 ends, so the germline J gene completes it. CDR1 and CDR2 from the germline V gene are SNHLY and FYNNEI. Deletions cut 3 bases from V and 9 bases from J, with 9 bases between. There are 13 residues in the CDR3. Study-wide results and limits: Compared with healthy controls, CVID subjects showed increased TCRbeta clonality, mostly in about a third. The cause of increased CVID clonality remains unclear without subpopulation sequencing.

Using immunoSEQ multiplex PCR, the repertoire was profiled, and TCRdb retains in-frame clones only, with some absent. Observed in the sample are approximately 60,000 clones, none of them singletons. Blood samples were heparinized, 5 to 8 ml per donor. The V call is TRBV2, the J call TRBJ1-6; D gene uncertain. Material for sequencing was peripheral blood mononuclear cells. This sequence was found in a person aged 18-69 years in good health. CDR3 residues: CASSDGTLSPLHF. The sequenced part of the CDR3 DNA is TGTGCCAGCAGTGACGGTACCCTTTCACCC.